What follows are 4 T cell receptor beta chains derived from one specimen sequenced in a study of blood T cell repertoires in COVID-19. Clones were read by immunoSEQ multiplex PCR, and TCRdb kept only the in-frame ones, dropping some. This sample has roughly 230,000 clones, with around 84% found just once. Material: PBMCs or T cells enriched from blood (not recorded which). All receptors derive from a woman aged 45-59 years who had been exposed to COVID-19.

This clone was seen just once. The genes are TRBV4-1 and TRBJ1-2; D unresolved. Trimming cost V 4 bases and J 8 bases, with 17 bases left between them. Per the germline V gene, CDR1 is MGHRA and CDR2 is YSYEKL. CDR3 length: 14 amino acids. The CDR3 DNA follows: TGCGCCAGCAGCCCGCTCTCTATCGCCCAAGGCTACACCTTC. Translating it yields CASSPLSIAQGYTF.

The chain links TRBV5-4 to TRBJ1-1, with 10 bases that match TRBD1. V trimming: 5 bases; J trimming: 4 bases; junction bases outside the gene matches: 5. Germline values: CDR1 SGHNT, CDR2 YYREEE (reference sequence). This CDR3 region has 14 residues. The CDR3 spells CASSYDRGLTEAFF. The CDR3 nucleotides are TGTGCCAGCAGTTACGACAGGGGGCTCACTGAAGCTTTCTTT.

V gene TRBV4-1 combines with J gene TRBJ1-5, with TRBD1 matching over 8 bases. V was pared by 4 bases and J by 4 bases, with 3 bases of the junction left unmatched. There are 14 residues in the CDR3. CDR1 MGHRA and CDR2 YSYEKL come from the germline V gene. Here the CDR3 reads CASSRTGGNQPQHF. The CDR3 coding sequence is TGCGCCAGCAGCCGTACAGGGGGGAATCAGCCCCAGCATTTT.

The rearrangement links TRBV28 to TRBJ2-5, with a possible D match to TRBD1 (6 bases). The CDR3 covers 13 residues. From germline, CDR1 is MDHEN and CDR2 SYDVKM. V was cut by 6 bases and J by 9 bases, with 17 bases left in between. Here the CDR3 reads CASSFRGPVAQYF. The CDR3 bases are TGTGCCAGCAGCTTCAGGGGCCCTGTTGCCCAGTACTTC.